This is a list of T cell receptor beta chains from one sample in a study of CD8 T cells in ankylosing spondylitis. Via MiXCR, TCRdb re-called the 5' RACE reads, giving one row per CDR3 protein. The sample yields around 300,000 distinct CDR3 sequences, about 15% seen once. Sequenced material: blood, either unsorted or a sorted T cell fraction (not recorded which). All receptors come from a male donor with ankylosing spondylitis or in good health (not recorded which). Both conserved end residues are trimmed from each CDR3.

V gene: TRBV7-2
CDR3 protein: ASSLGLRAGTDTQY

V gene: TRBV20-1
CDR3 protein: SAGGLQGAGTEAF

V gene: TRBV10-3
CDR3 protein: AISGDSGVAGELF

V gene: TRBV24-1
CDR3 protein: ATSAAGNQPQH

V gene: TRBV27
CDR3 protein: ASSKRGSGANVLT

V gene: TRBV18
CDR3 protein: ASSPLGRETQY

V gene: TRBV12-3/TRBV12-4
CDR3 protein: ASSFRGLTSGELF

V gene: TRBV3-1
CDR3 protein: ASSPPGSADTQY

V gene: TRBV29-1
CDR3 protein: SVEEWGAGGYT

V gene: TRBV6-1
CDR3 protein: ASRPRGGAAKNIQY

V gene: TRBV6-1
CDR3 protein: ASSREGSNTGELF

V gene: TRBV12-3/TRBV12-4
CDR3 protein: ASSFRGADTQY

V gene: TRBV5-4
CDR3 protein: ASSSRLAGEEQTQY

V gene: TRBV6-2/TRBV6-3
CDR3 protein: ASSPWDRANTGELF

V gene: TRBV11-2
CDR3 protein: ASSSLAGDTEAF

V gene: TRBV19
CDR3 protein: ASSRADRANTEAF

V gene: TRBV9
CDR3 protein: ASSGTSHETQY